This T cell receptor beta chain was captured by sequencing in a study of OX40 agonist ivuxolimab in advanced cancers. Turning to the study itself: Patients received intravenous ivuxolimab every 2 weeks at 0.01 to 10 mg/kg. The study enrolled dose-escalation patients with hepatocellular carcinoma, melanoma, renal cell or head and neck cancer. Allowance was made for prior anti-PD-1, anti-PD-L1 or anti-CTLA-4 therapy, and roughly 40% had some. Study findings and constraints: Both blood CD4+ and CD8+ T cells showed clonal growth by week 6 at 0.1 to 3.0 mg/kg.

About this clone itself: Its target is not known.

Sequenced by immunoSEQ multiplex PCR; TCRdb stores in-frame clones only, minus some. The table has fewer than 120,000 clones, approximately 89% seen once; the top ten hold 0.25% to 0.3%. V was pared by 1 base and J by 3 bases, with 6 bases between. The CDR3 length is 12 residues. Germline V gives CDR1 SQVTM, CDR2 ANQGSEA. The rearrangement joins TRBV29-1 to TRBJ1-2; no reliable D call. This receptor was obtained from an adult with an advanced solid tumor such as melanoma, head and neck, liver or kidney cancer. This specimen was CD4+ or CD8+ T cells sorted from blood, taken in a trial of the OX40 agonist ivuxolimab. The CDR3 coding sequence is TGCAGCGTTGAAGGCCAATACTATGGCTACACCTTC. Its translation is CSVEGQYYGYTF.